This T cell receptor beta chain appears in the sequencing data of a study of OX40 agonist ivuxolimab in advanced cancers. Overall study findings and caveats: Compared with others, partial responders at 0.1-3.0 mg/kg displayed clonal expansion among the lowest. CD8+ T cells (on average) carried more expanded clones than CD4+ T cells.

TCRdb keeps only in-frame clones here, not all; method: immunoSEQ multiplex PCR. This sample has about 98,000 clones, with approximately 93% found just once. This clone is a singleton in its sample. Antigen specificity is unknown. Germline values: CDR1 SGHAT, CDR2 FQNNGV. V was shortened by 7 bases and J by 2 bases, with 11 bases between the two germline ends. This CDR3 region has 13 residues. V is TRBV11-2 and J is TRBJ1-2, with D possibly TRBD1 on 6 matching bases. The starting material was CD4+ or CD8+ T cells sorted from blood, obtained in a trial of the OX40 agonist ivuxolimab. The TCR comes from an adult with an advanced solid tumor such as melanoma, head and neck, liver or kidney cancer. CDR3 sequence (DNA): TGTGCCAGCACCCTCACAGGGAACTATGGCTACACCTTC. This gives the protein CASTLTGNYGYTF.